The 29 T cell receptor beta chains below all came from one sample that was sequenced in a study of blood T cell repertoires in COVID-19. Only in-frame clones appear in the TCRdb table, and some are missing; sequencing was by immunoSEQ multiplex PCR. Of a few hundred thousand clones detected, roughly 90% appear once; the ten largest clones hold roughly 2%. The specimen was peripheral blood. The source of these receptors is a woman aged 45-60 years with acute or convalescent COVID-19.

The chain uses TRBV18 and TRBJ1-3, with a weak D call TRBD1 (6 bases). Germline values: CDR1 KGHSH, CDR2 LQKENI. Trimming took off 5 bases at V and 0 bases at J, with 11 bases between the two ends. CDR3 size: 15 residues. The CDR3: CASSGTPGSGNTIYF. CDR3 sequence (DNA): TGTGCCAGCTCAGGGACACCCGGCTCTGGAAACACCATATATTTT.

J is TRBJ2-5 and V is TRBV4-3; TRBD2 matches at 11 bases. The CDR3 is made up of 15 amino acids. Per germline, CDR1 LGHNA and CDR2 YSLEER. The J segment lost 5 bases and the V segment lost 2 bases, leaving 4 bases of the junction unmatched. The CDR3 here is CASSQTSGSWETQYF. In DNA form, the CDR3 reads TGCGCCAGCAGCCAAACTAGCGGGAGCTGGGAGACCCAGTACTTC.

The rearrangement links TRBV7-6 to TRBJ2-2; D might be TRBD2 (5 bases). Germline V lookup: CDR1 SGHVS, CDR2 FNYEAQ. Deletions cut 5 bases from V and 4 bases from J, with 23 bases between. This CDR3 region has 18 residues. The CDR3 spells CASSPATRRAVGTGELFF. The CDR3 DNA sequence: TGTGCCAGCAGCCCGGCCACTCGGCGGGCGGTTGGCACCGGGGAGCTGTTTTTT.

This clone was observed a few times. V is TRBV7-2 and J is TRBJ1-2; 8 bases fit TRBD1. The junction had 3 bases not matched to a gene; V was cut back by 4 bases and J by 5 bases. Per the germline V gene, CDR1 is SGHTA and CDR2 is FQGNSA. The length of the CDR3 is 13 residues. In nucleotides, the CDR3 is TGTGCCAGCAGCTACGGGACAGGTTATGGCTACACCTTC. It encodes CASSYGTGYGYTF.

The chain uses TRBV13 and TRBJ2-3; D is perhaps TRBD1 (6 bases). Between the trimmed V and J ends, which lost 4 bases and 1 base, there was a span of 12 bases. The CDR3 consists of 15 residues. Germline CDR1 PRHDT, CDR2 FYEKMQ (reference sequence). The CDR3 reads CASSSLGAGTDTQYF. The CDR3 bases are TGTGCCAGCAGCTCGCTGGGGGCGGGCACAGATACGCAGTATTTT.

This clone has a single count. The V gene is TRBV10-3, the J gene TRBJ1-1, with D possibly being TRBD1 (6 bases). This CDR3 region has 14 residues. V was cut by 6 bases and J by 2 bases, with 13 bases left in between. CDR1 is ENHRY, CDR2 SYGVKD, per germline. The CDR3 loop reads CAIRGTPYNTEAFF. The DNA of the CDR3 is TGTGCCATCAGAGGGACACCGTACAACACTGAAGCTTTCTTT.

The rearrangement uses TRBV5-4 and TRBJ1-1; the D gene is possibly TRBD1 (6 bases). The V gene's germline CDR1 is SGHNT and CDR2 YYREEE (reference sequence). V gave up 4 bases and J gave up 9 bases, with 19 bases separating them. The CDR3 sequence is 14 residues long. CDR3 protein: CASSPGQERGKAFF. The CDR3 DNA reads TGTGCCAGCAGCCCAGGGCAGGAAAGGGGGAAAGCTTTCTTT.

The chain carries TRBV7-2 and TRBJ1-4, with 9 bases identical to TRBD1. The V gene's germline CDR1 is SGHTA and CDR2 FQGNSA. The CDR3 spans 14 residues. Trimming cost V 5 bases and J 12 bases; bases outside gene matches: 10. CDR3 sequence reads: CASSPLGQGRELFF. The CDR3, as DNA: TGTGCCAGCAGCCCCCTGGGACAGGGTAGGGAACTGTTTTTT.

The chain joins TRBV4-1 to TRBJ2-4; 8 positions agree with TRBD2. Per the germline V gene, CDR1 is MGHRA and CDR2 is YSYEKL. This CDR3 is built from 14 residues. The J segment lost 6 bases and the V segment lost 2 bases, leaving 3 bases of the junction unmatched. DNA for the CDR3: TGCGCCAGCAGCCAATCTGGGACTAGAAACATTCAGTACTTC. Amino acid sequence: CASSQSGTRNIQYF.

The chain joins TRBV5-6 to TRBJ2-7, with a weak D call TRBD2 (6 bases). The V gene's germline CDR1 is SGHDT and CDR2 YYEEEE. Between the trimmed V and J ends, which lost 0 bases and 2 bases, there was a span of 15 bases. The CDR3 length is 16 residues. CDR3 coding DNA: TGTGCCAGCAGCTTGGCCTCTACGCGGGGAGCCTACGAGCAGTACTTC. Translated: CASSLASTRGAYEQYF.

A few counts support this clone. The CDR3 reads CASRPTSGREQYF. DNA of the CDR3: TGTGCCAGCAGGCCGACTAGCGGGAGAGAGCAGTACTTC. V is TRBV7-9 and J is TRBJ2-7; 12 bases match TRBD2. The J segment lost 7 bases and the V segment lost 6 bases, leaving 4 bases of the junction unmatched. The CDR3 consists of 13 residues. The germline V gene has CDR1 SEHNR and CDR2 FQNEAQ (reference sequence).

V is TRBV6-6 and J is TRBJ1-2; no firm D call. The CDR3 has 13 residues. The V end was cut by 2 bases, the J end by 7 bases, with 11 bases between. CDR1 MNHNY and CDR2 SVGAGI come from the germline V gene (reference sequence). For the CDR3, the DNA is TGTGCCAGCAGTTACGGGCAATATTCTGGCTACACCTTC. It codes for CASSYGQYSGYTF.

V is TRBV3-1 (or the pseudogene TRBV3-2) and J is TRBJ2-3; 10 bases map to TRBD2. The V gene's germline CDR1 is LGHDT and CDR2 YNNKEL (reference sequence). The CDR3 runs to 15 residues. After removal of 5 bases from V and 5 bases from J, the junction contained 7 bases not matched to a gene. In DNA, the CDR3 is TGTGCCAGCAGCGTCGCTAGCGGGGGACAAGATACGCAGTATTTT. Translation: CASSVASGGQDTQYF.

The V and J genes are TRBV5-4 and TRBJ1-2; D call uncertain. Germline lookup yields CDR1 SGHNT and CDR2 YYREEE (reference sequence). V was clipped by 5 bases and J by 7 bases, with 12 bases between them. The CDR3 sequence is 12 residues long. CDR3 bases: TGTGCCAGCAGTCGTGGGCCCCCTGGCTACACCTTC. Protein sequence: CASSRGPPGYTF.

The rearrangement uses TRBV6-2 or TRBV6-3 and TRBJ1-3, with 9 nucleotides matching TRBD1. This CDR3 spans 17 amino acids. The V gene end was trimmed by 6 bases and the J gene end by 0 bases; junction bases not matched to a gene: 9. Germline loops: CDR1 MNHEY, CDR2 SVGEGT. CDR3 sequence reads: CASSGRTGAFSGNTIYF. For the CDR3, the DNA is TGTGCCAGCAGCGGTCGGACAGGGGCCTTCTCTGGAAACACCATATATTTT.

This chain links TRBV6-6 with TRBJ1-2; 7 bases are shared with TRBD1. The CDR3 has 14 residues. The V gene end was trimmed by 7 bases and the J gene end by 3 bases; junction bases not matched to a gene: 8. Germline loops: CDR1 MNHNY, CDR2 SVGAGI (reference sequence). DNA of the CDR3: TGTGCCAGCACCTTAGACAGGGCGGACTATGGCTACACCTTC. Its translation: CASTLDRADYGYTF.

The chain combines TRBV5-4 with TRBJ1-2; the match to TRBD1 covers 8 bases. J was trimmed by 4 bases and V by 3 bases; bases with no gene match: 5. CDR1 and CDR2 from the germline V gene are SGHNT and YYREEE (reference sequence). The CDR3 has 14 amino acids. The CDR3 region is CASSSSDRAYGYTF. The CDR3 coding sequence is TGTGCCAGCAGCTCTTCGGACAGGGCCTATGGCTACACCTTC.

This clone was detected many times. The V gene is TRBV9, the J gene TRBJ2-3; tentative D call: TRBD2 (6 bases). From germline, CDR1 is SGDLS and CDR2 YYNGEE. Deletions cut 1 base from V and 2 bases from J, with 11 bases between. The CDR3 is 15 residues long. CDR3 bases: TGTGCCAGCAGCGTAACCGGGGGAGTCACAGATACGCAGTATTTT. Its protein product is CASSVTGGVTDTQYF.

The rearrangement uses TRBV24-1 and TRBJ1-5; possibly TRBD1 for D (6 bases). CDR1 and CDR2 (germline): KGHDR, SFDVKD. The CDR3 has 18 amino acids. With 0 bases removed from V and 0 bases from J, the gap between germline ends came to 14 bases. CDR3 loop: CATSDLSWGGASNQPQHF. DNA for the CDR3: TGTGCCACCAGTGATTTGAGTTGGGGGGGGGCTAGCAATCAGCCCCAGCATTTT.

V gene TRBV6-5 combines with J gene TRBJ2-1; 9 bases are shared with TRBD2. Germline CDR1 MNHEY, CDR2 SVGAGI. CDR3 length equals 14 residues. V was pared by 6 bases and J by 5 bases, with 5 bases of the junction left unmatched. The CDR3 bases are TGTGCCAGCAGAGTAGCGGGAGCCCACAATGAGCAGTTCTTC. Translated: CASRVAGAHNEQFF.

This chain uses TRBV2 with TRBJ1-2; 8 nucleotides align to TRBD1. Trimming removed 6 bases from V and 5 bases from J; junction bases left unmatched: 5. Germline assignment: CDR1 SNHLY and CDR2 FYNNEI. The CDR3 totals 13 residues. The CDR3 DNA sequence: TGTGCCAGCAGCTCGGACAGGGTTTATGGCTACACCTTC. This sequence encodes CASSSDRVYGYTF.

V is TRBV7-9 and J is TRBJ1-1, with 7 bases matching TRBD1. In germline, CDR1 is SEHNR, CDR2 FQNEAQ (reference sequence). J gave up 12 bases and V 6 bases, and 7 bases lay outside the gene matches. This CDR3 comprises 11 residues. CDR3 residues: CASRLGGKSFF. DNA for the CDR3: TGTGCCAGCAGGCTAGGGGGCAAGTCTTTCTTT.

The rearrangement links TRBV5-1 to TRBJ2-1; D not certain. V was trimmed by 0 bases and J by 6 bases, leaving 4 bases between them. Per germline, CDR1 SGHRS and CDR2 YFSETQ. This CDR3 is 12 amino acids long. The CDR3 here is CASSLDGNEQFF. The CDR3 nucleotides are TGCGCCAGCAGCTTGGACGGCAATGAGCAGTTCTTC.

The chain combines TRBV18 with TRBJ1-1; possible D gene TRBD1, 5 bases. V was shortened by 3 bases and J by 7 bases, with 6 bases between the two germline ends. Germline V gene lookup returns CDR1 KGHSH and CDR2 LQKENI. This CDR3 region has 11 residues. For the CDR3, the DNA is TGTGCCAGCTCACCGGGGGGTGAAGCTTTCTTT. It codes for CASSPGGEAFF.

The chain's CDR3 is CASSPSSSGEQFF. In nucleotides, the CDR3 is TGCGCCAGCAGTCCGTCCAGTTCGGGTGAGCAGTTCTTC. The chain couples TRBV10-1 to TRBJ2-1; the D is unclear. Deletions cut 5 bases from V and 9 bases from J, with 14 bases between. The V gene's germline CDR1 is WNHNN and CDR2 SYGVQD (reference sequence). The length of the CDR3 is 13 residues.

Written as DNA, the CDR3 is TGTGCCAGCAGTAGGGGGGGCTATGGCTACACCTTC. Protein product: CASSRGGYGYTF. The chain is built from TRBV12-3 or TRBV12-4 and TRBJ1-2, with D possibly being TRBD1 (6 bases). The length of the CDR3 is 12 residues. Trimming pared 5 bases from V and 4 bases from J, leaving 8 bases between.

V and J are TRBV27 and TRBJ2-3; possibly TRBD2 for D (6 bases). This CDR3 is built from 16 residues. CDR1 and CDR2 from the germline V gene are MNHEY and SMNVEV (reference sequence). The V end was cut by 7 bases, the J end by 5 bases, with 22 bases between. CDR3 DNA sequence: TGTGCCAGCACCACCTCTAGGGCGGGGTACATAGATACGCAGTATTTT. Translating gives CASTTSRAGYIDTQYF.

The chain has TRBV27 and TRBJ1-1; 7 positions agree with TRBD1. This CDR3 is 18 amino acids long. V was clipped by 2 bases and J by 0 bases; unmatched bases: 12. Germline-derived CDR1 and CDR2 are MNHEY and SMNVEV (reference sequence). The CDR3 bases are TGTGCCAGCAGTTTAGGGTCGAAGGGACAGCCCATGAACACTGAAGCTTTCTTT. Amino acid sequence: CASSLGSKGQPMNTEAFF.

The chain carries TRBV10-2 and TRBJ1-4, with TRBD1 as a possible D gene (5 bases). The CDR3 is made up of 15 amino acids. Trimming left V 6 bases short and J 0 bases short, with 11 bases between. Per the germline V gene, CDR1 is WSHSY and CDR2 is SAAADI. The CDR3 here is CASSVDSATNEKLFF. In DNA, the CDR3 is TGCGCCAGCAGCGTTGACAGTGCAACTAATGAAAAACTGTTTTTT.